The 30 T cell receptor beta chains reported below all come from one sample, sequenced in a study of regulatory T cells in long-lasting Graves disease. Relying on iRepertoire HTBI primers and Arm-PCR of CDR3 regions, the team built TCR beta libraries. TCRdb passed the multiplex PCR reads through MiXCR, listing each CDR3 protein once. The sample records about 620,000 distinct CDR3 sequences, approximately 15% being singletons. Time point in this sample: newly diagnosed GD, antithyroid drugs for less than 3 months. From RNA extracted from PBMCs, the TCR library was made. This same sample was also taken into another study, of T cells in Graves' hyperthyroidism and ophthalmopathy.

The sample in question was peripheral blood mononuclear cells (PBMCs), obtained at new diagnosis, from a patient treated with antithyroid drugs. The receptors here all came from a young woman with Graves disease.

This clonotype was observed a few times. The CDR3 coding sequence is TGCGCCAGCAGCCCCGTGAGCACGAGGGTGAGCACCTACGAGCAGTACTTC. Its translation is CASSPVSTRVSTYEQYF. V usage is TRBV5-1 and J usage is TRBJ2-7; perhaps TRBD2 as D (5 bases). Trimming took off 4 bases at V and 2 bases at J, with 22 bases between the two ends. This CDR3 comprises 17 residues. Germline CDR1 SGHRS, CDR2 YFSETQ.

This clonotype was counted at least ten times. The genes are TRBV28 and TRBJ2-2; 9 bases agree with TRBD2. Per the germline V gene, CDR1 is MDHEN and CDR2 is SYDVKM. This CDR3 has 17 amino acids. V dropped 7 bases and J dropped 5; count of bases not matched to a gene: 14. CDR3 in DNA: TGTGCCAGCACGTTTGTGTTACTAGCGGGTGATACCGGGGAGCTGTTTTTT. Its translation is CASTFVLLAGDTGELFF. The entire variable domain, with the rest obtained from reference TRBV28 and TRBJ2-2, is as follows: DVKVTQSSRYLVKRTGEKVFLECVQDMDHENMFWYRQDPGLGLRLIYFSYDVKMKEKGDIPEGYSVSREKKERFSLILESASTNQTSMYLCASTFVLLAGDTGELFFGEGSRLTVL.

Concerning this clonotype: This clone may be a read error of a much larger clone one base away. The chain combines TRBV27 with TRBJ2-7; 9 bases match TRBD1. Germline CDR1 and CDR2: MNHEY and SMNVEV (reference sequence). V dropped 7 bases and J dropped 2; count of bases not matched to a gene: 3. This CDR3 is 13 amino acids long. CDR3 sequence: CASKRTGAYEQYF. The CDR3 DNA reads as TGTGCCAGCAAAAGGACAGGGGCCTACGAGCAGTACTTC.

This chain links TRBV24-1 with TRBJ2-1; 10 bases are a match to TRBD2. Trimming removed 4 bases from V and 8 bases from J; junction bases left unmatched: 10. CDR1 and CDR2 (germline): KGHDR, SFDVKD. This CDR3 comprises 16 residues. CDR3 region: CATSDPLAGVGDEQFF. The CDR3, as DNA: TGTGCCACCAGTGACCCTCTAGCGGGAGTAGGGGATGAGCAGTTCTTC.

This clonotype was counted many times. J is TRBJ2-2 and V is TRBV28, with no clear D. The germline V and J ends were trimmed by 6 bases and 8 bases, with 22 bases remaining between them. Germline loops: CDR1 MDHEN, CDR2 SYDVKM. The CDR3 sequence is 16 residues long. The CDR3 here is CASSPGSAHLTGELFF. The CDR3 region has the DNA TGTGCCAGCAGCCCCGGTTCGGCACATCTTACAGGGGAGCTGTTTTTT.

This clonotype was seen at least ten times. This chain connects TRBV5-1 to TRBJ2-1; D is unclear. The CDR3 runs to 15 residues. Trimming removed 4 bases at V and 4 bases at J, with 15 bases between. Germline V gives CDR1 SGHRS, CDR2 YFSETQ. The CDR3 DNA reads as TGCGCCAGCAGCCTTCCGCGCGCGACTTACAATGAGCAGTTCTTC. It codes for CASSLPRATYNEQFF.

The CDR3 bases are TGTGCCAGCTCACCAAATGAATGGCTAGCGGGAGTTGAGACCCAGTACTTC. Translated, it gives CASSPNEWLAGVETQYF. V usage is TRBV18 and J usage is TRBJ2-5; 10 bases line up with TRBD2. The CDR3 totals 17 residues. The V gene end was trimmed by 2 bases and the J gene end by 5 bases; junction bases not matched to a gene: 11. CDR1 and CDR2 (germline): KGHSH, LQKENI.

This clonotype has only a few counts. This chain joins TRBV7-9 and TRBJ2-3, with 8 bases matching TRBD1. CDR3 length equals 15 residues. Germline V lookup: CDR1 SEHNR, CDR2 FQNEAQ (reference sequence). Trimming cost V 5 bases and J 2 bases; bases outside gene matches: 6. The CDR3: CASSPGGRVTDTQYF. CDR3 in DNA: TGTGCCAGCAGCCCAGGGGGCAGGGTCACAGATACGCAGTATTTT.

In this sample, this clonotype turned up many times. The gene calls are TRBV6-1 and TRBJ2-7; no clear D gene. The germline V gene has CDR1 MNHNS and CDR2 SASEGT. CDR3 length equals 14 residues. V shed 6 bases and J shed 0 bases, with 12 bases lying between them. The DNA for the CDR3 is TGTGCCAGCAGCCGCACTCGTAGCTCCTACGAGCAGTACTTC. As protein: CASSRTRSSYEQYF.

The CDR3 sequence is CASRGSGNIQYF. The CDR3 bases are TGTGCCAGCAGAGGGTCGGGAAACATTCAGTACTTC. The chain combines TRBV6-1 with TRBJ2-4, with unresolved D. CDR1 is MNHNS and CDR2 is SASEGT in the germline V gene. The CDR3 runs 12 residues. Trimming removed 6 bases from V and 6 bases from J, with 9 bases in between.

The gene calls are TRBV3-1 and TRBJ1-6; D remains ambiguous. V was pared by 7 bases and J by 3 bases, with 10 bases between. This CDR3 has 14 amino acids. Germline V gives CDR1 LGHDT, CDR2 YNNKEL (reference sequence). The CDR3 DNA reads as TGTGCCAGCATGCGTGGACGCTATAATTCACCCCTCCACTTT. Translating it yields CASMRGRYNSPLHF. The full variable domain, rest sourced from reference TRBV3-1 and TRBJ1-6, is DTAVSQTPKYLVTQMGNDKSIKCEQNLGHDTMYWYKQDSKKFLKIMFSYNNKELIINETVPNRFSPKSPDKAHLNLHINSLELGDSAVYFCASMRGRYNSPLHFGNGTRLTVT.

In its sample, this clonotype was seen many times. V usage is TRBV12-3 or TRBV12-4 and J usage is TRBJ2-7; the D gene could be TRBD1 or TRBD2 (5 bases each). V was pared by 1 base and J by 6 bases, with 16 bases between. This CDR3 is 15 amino acids long. The CDR3 DNA is TGTGCCAGCAGTTTAGACGGGACCCCTGTTTTCGAGCAGTACTTC. This translates into CASSLDGTPVFEQYF.

This clonotype was found a few times. The chain joins TRBV5-1 to TRBJ1-2; TRBD1 matches at 8 bases. V lost 1 base to trimming and J lost 2 bases; unmatched junction nucleotides: 7. The CDR3 is 16 amino acids. Germline CDR1 and CDR2: SGHRS and YFSETQ. The CDR3 coding sequence is TGCGCCAGCAGCTTGTGGGACAGGAGGGCCAACTATGGCTACACCTTC. Translation gives CASSLWDRRANYGYTF.

This clonotype was detected a few times. The chain recombines TRBV6-1 with TRBJ2-3; D could derive from TRBD1 or TRBD2 (5 bases each). With the DNA end fitting TRBJ2-1 better, the J assignment may be wrong. Germline CDR1 is MNHNS and CDR2 is SASEGT. The CDR3 sequence is 17 residues long. CDR3 coding DNA: TGTGCCAGCTCTTACTCATTTGTCCGAGGGGAGTCCGCCGAGCAGTTCTTC. Its protein product is CASSYSFVRGESAEQFF.

V and J are TRBV7-2 and TRBJ2-7; the D is unclear. CDR1 and CDR2 from the germline V gene are SGHTA and FQGNSA. V was trimmed by 7 bases and J by 1 base, leaving 11 bases between them. CDR3 size: 13 residues. The CDR3 sequence: CASIIRNSYEQYF. The CDR3 DNA is TGTGCCAGCATCATTAGAAATTCCTACGAGCAGTACTTC.

This clonotype appeared many times. The chain combines TRBV12-3 or TRBV12-4 with TRBJ2-2, with unresolved D. Trimming left V 3 bases short and J 6 bases short, with 11 bases between. The CDR3 sequence is 14 residues long. The DNA for the CDR3 is TGTGCCAGCAGTTTCCTGTCCCGTCCCGGGGAGCTGTTTTTT. It encodes CASSFLSRPGELFF.

V usage is TRBV20-1 and J usage is TRBJ1-3; D is unresolved. V lost 0 bases and J lost 4, with 16 bases in between. Germline assignment: CDR1 DFQATT and CDR2 SNEGSKA (reference sequence). This CDR3 is 16 amino acids long. The CDR3 reads CSARDPEGPRGNTIYF. The CDR3 nucleotides are TGCAGTGCTAGAGACCCTGAAGGACCGAGAGGAAACACCATATATTTT.

The chain joins TRBV29-1 to TRBJ2-7; 8 positions match TRBD1. CDR1 is SQVTM and CDR2 is ANQGSEA in the germline V gene. This CDR3 region has 16 residues. J was trimmed by 5 bases and V by 4 bases; bases with no gene match: 16. This CDR3 reads CSVAGTGQGLWNEQYF. In DNA, the CDR3 is TGCAGCGTTGCCGGAACTGGACAGGGCCTCTGGAACGAGCAGTACTTC.

Concerning this clonotype: A much larger clone differs from this one at a single base, so this may be a read error. The V gene is TRBV27, the J gene TRBJ2-7; 11 positions match TRBD2. The CDR3 is 15 residues long. The germline V gene encodes CDR1 MNHEY and CDR2 SMNVEV (reference sequence). The CDR3 DNA is TGTGCCAGCAGCGGTATAGCGGGAGGGATAGACGAGCAGCACTTC. It yields the protein CASSGIAGGIDEQHF.

This clonotype came up a few times. V usage is TRBV29-1 and J usage is TRBJ1-2; 7 nucleotides match TRBD1. The ends lost 1 base at V and 5 bases at J; junction bases unmatched: 7. The CDR3 runs 14 residues. Germline V gene data show CDR1 as SQVTM and CDR2 as ANQGSEA. The CDR3 sequence is CSVEVKGDRYGYTF. DNA for the CDR3: TGCAGCGTTGAAGTTAAGGGGGACAGATATGGCTACACCTTC.

This clonotype has ten or more counts. The chain carries TRBV11-2 and TRBJ2-1; 11 nucleotides line up with TRBD2. In germline, CDR1 is SGHAT, CDR2 FQNNGV. With V trimmed by 7 bases and J by 5 bases, 7 bases remained unmatched. The CDR3 loop spans 15 amino acids. Here the CDR3 reads CASTYVLAGDNEQFF. CDR3 sequence (DNA): TGTGCCAGCACCTATGTACTAGCGGGAGACAATGAGCAGTTCTTC.

In this sample, this clonotype turned up many times. The genes are TRBV5-1 and TRBJ1-1, with 9 nucleotides matching TRBD1. V lost 1 base to trimming and J lost 4 bases; unmatched junction nucleotides: 5. This CDR3 has 15 residues. Per germline, CDR1 SGHRS and CDR2 YFSETQ. CDR3 DNA: TGCGCCAGCAGCTTGTCGCTGGGACAGGGCACTGAAGCTTTCTTT. Its translation: CASSLSLGQGTEAFF.

This clonotype has more than one count but fewer than ten. This rearrangement joins TRBV28 to TRBJ2-7, with D possibly being TRBD1 (6 bases). This CDR3 comprises 14 residues. CDR1 is MDHEN, CDR2 SYDVKM, per germline. Trimming took off 5 bases at V and 1 base at J, with 12 bases between the two ends. This CDR3 is CASSTGKISYEQYF. The CDR3 nucleotides are TGTGCCAGCAGTACAGGGAAAATTTCCTACGAGCAGTACTTC.

In its sample, this clonotype was seen many times. The chain employs TRBV20-1 and TRBJ1-4; D might be TRBD1 (6 bases). This CDR3 is built from 14 residues. Trimming shortened V by 5 bases and J by 3 bases, and 13 bases separated the two germline ends. The germline V gene encodes CDR1 DFQATT and CDR2 SNEGSKA (reference sequence). The CDR3 DNA sequence: TGCAGTGCTGGCTTGGGGGGCCCTAATGAAAAACTGTTTTTT. Its translation: CSAGLGGPNEKLFF.

The sample holds many counts of this clonotype. The chain recombines TRBV12-3 or TRBV12-4 with TRBJ1-6; weak D call: TRBD1 (6 bases). Trimming cost V 6 bases and J 7 bases, with 13 bases left between them. The CDR3 has 14 residues. The CDR3 protein is CASRTGHVNSPLHF. CDR3 bases: TGTGCCAGCAGAACGGGACACGTAAATTCACCCCTCCACTTT.

The V call is TRBV6-1, the J call TRBJ1-6, with D maybe TRBD1 (6 bases). V lost 6 bases and J 3 bases, leaving 15 bases between the germline ends. This CDR3 is 16 amino acids long. Germline V CDR1 and CDR2: MNHNS, SASEGT. CDR3 sequence reads: CASRTRQDIYNSPLHF. The CDR3 DNA reads TGTGCCAGCAGAACAAGACAGGATATCTATAATTCACCCCTCCACTTT.

In this sample, this clonotype turned up a few times. The junction does not match germline at one end; this may be a read error. The rearrangement joins TRBV2 to TRBJ2-5; D is tentatively TRBD1 or TRBD2 (5 bases each). CDR1 is SNHLY, CDR2 FYNNEI, per germline. The CDR3 has 13 amino acids. The CDR3 loop is CASSGEGQGTQYF. CDR3 in DNA: TGTGCCAGCAGCGGCGAGGGGCAAGGGACCCAGTACTTC.

The table lists this clonotype with many counts. The rearrangement links TRBV2 to TRBJ1-3, with unresolved D. The length of the CDR3 is 16 residues. Between the trimmed V and J ends, which lost 2 bases and 0 bases, there was a span of 11 bases. Germline CDR1 and CDR2: SNHLY and FYNNEI. The CDR3 is CASSERQAFSGNTIYF. The CDR3 coding sequence is TGTGCCAGCAGTGAACGTCAGGCCTTCTCTGGAAACACCATATATTTT.

This clonotype occurred many times. The chain uses TRBV6-5 and TRBJ1-2, with D uncertain. The CDR3 loop spans 13 amino acids. Between the trimmed V and J ends, which lost 4 bases and 1 base, there was a span of 7 bases. The germline CDR1 and CDR2 sequences are MNHEY and SVGAGI. The CDR3 region has the DNA TGTGCCAGCAGTTTTTCCCTTAACTATGGCTACACCTTC. Amino acid sequence: CASSFSLNYGYTF.

This clonotype occurred many times. The V and J genes are TRBV28 and TRBJ2-1, with TRBD2 identical over 7 bases. After removal of 5 bases from V and 15 bases from J, the junction contained 22 bases not matched to a gene. CDR1 is MDHEN, CDR2 SYDVKM, per germline. This CDR3 contains 16 residues. Here the CDR3 reads CASSHPLGGSGYSRFF. As DNA, the CDR3 is TGTGCCAGCAGTCACCCCCTTGGCGGGAGCGGGTATAGCCGGTTCTTC.